Presented here are 4 T cell receptor beta chains from one specimen sequenced in a study of cytomegalovirus exposure and HLA in healthy donors. PCR used 60 Vbeta primers and 13 Jbeta primers. Clones were sequenced by immunoSEQ multiplex PCR, and TCRdb holds only the in-frame ones, with some missing. The data show 210,000 or so clones, around four fifths seen once. Sample: PBMCs. These receptor sequences come from a boy aged 2 to 10 in good health and CMV-seronegative.

The gene calls are TRBV5-1 and TRBJ2-1, with 9 bases that match TRBD2. Germline V gives CDR1 SGHRS, CDR2 YFSETQ. CDR3 length: 18 amino acids. V shed 0 bases, J shed 8 bases, and the junction held 15 bases outside the gene matches. The CDR3: CASSLAPLAGTRGYEQFF. The CDR3 DNA sequence: TGCGCCAGCAGCTTGGCCCCCCTAGCGGGGACTCGGGGCTATGAGCAGTTCTTC.

The chain joins TRBV7-6 to TRBJ2-5; the D gene is possibly TRBD2 (5 bases). The better agreement between TRBJ2-7 and the DNA end casts doubt on the J call. Per the germline V gene, CDR1 is SGHVS and CDR2 is FNYEAQ. This CDR3 is 14 amino acids long. This chain's CDR3 is CAGKVGLPYYEQYF. CDR3 nucleotides: TGTGCCGGAAAAGTTGGACTGCCTTACTACGAGCAGTACTTC.

The genes are TRBV5-1 and TRBJ2-7, with 13 nucleotides matching TRBD2. Germline values: CDR1 SGHRS, CDR2 YFSETQ. The CDR3 totals 15 residues. V was clipped by 1 base and J by 5 bases; unmatched bases: 3. This CDR3 is CASSLRLAGGDEQYF. The CDR3 nucleotides read TGCGCCAGCAGCTTGAGACTAGCGGGAGGAGACGAGCAGTACTTC.

The V gene is TRBV4-1, the J gene TRBJ2-1; a weak D match, TRBD2 (6 bases). Germline V CDR1 and CDR2: MGHRA, YSYEKL. Trimming shortened V by 1 base and J by 4 bases, and 8 bases separated the two germline ends. The CDR3 runs to 14 residues. CDR3 loop: CASSQGGVYNEQFF. CDR3 sequence (DNA): TGCGCCAGCAGCCAAGGGGGGGTGTACAATGAGCAGTTCTTC.